The text below deals with one T cell receptor beta chain. These data are taken from a study of blood T cell repertoires in COVID-19. About the study: Samples of COVID-19 (acute and convalescent) were obtained from the United States, Italy and Spain. In each case, the material was cDNA or gDNA derived from T cells, B-cell-depleted T cells, or PBMCs.

Trimming took 6 bases from V and 10 from J; bases not matched to a gene: 11. Germline loops: CDR1 ENHRY, CDR2 SYGVKD. CDR3 size: 15 residues. Original analysis: It was from reference gene primer amplification that nucleated cell counts were estimated. The method was immunoSEQ multiplex PCR; TCRdb's version includes in-frame clones alone and lacks a portion of them. D and trimming were read from the DNA, whereas the V and J calls and clone size are those reported in that table. This sample has about 170,000 clones, with 82% found just once. This clonotype originated in a woman older than 75 with acute or convalescent COVID-19. The chain links TRBV10-3 to TRBJ2-1; 11 bases are a match to TRBD2. Input material: peripheral blood. CDR3 region: CAIRALTSGNGEQFF. The CDR3 DNA sequence: TGTGCCATCAGGGCGTTGACTAGCGGGAACGGAGAGCAGTTCTTC.